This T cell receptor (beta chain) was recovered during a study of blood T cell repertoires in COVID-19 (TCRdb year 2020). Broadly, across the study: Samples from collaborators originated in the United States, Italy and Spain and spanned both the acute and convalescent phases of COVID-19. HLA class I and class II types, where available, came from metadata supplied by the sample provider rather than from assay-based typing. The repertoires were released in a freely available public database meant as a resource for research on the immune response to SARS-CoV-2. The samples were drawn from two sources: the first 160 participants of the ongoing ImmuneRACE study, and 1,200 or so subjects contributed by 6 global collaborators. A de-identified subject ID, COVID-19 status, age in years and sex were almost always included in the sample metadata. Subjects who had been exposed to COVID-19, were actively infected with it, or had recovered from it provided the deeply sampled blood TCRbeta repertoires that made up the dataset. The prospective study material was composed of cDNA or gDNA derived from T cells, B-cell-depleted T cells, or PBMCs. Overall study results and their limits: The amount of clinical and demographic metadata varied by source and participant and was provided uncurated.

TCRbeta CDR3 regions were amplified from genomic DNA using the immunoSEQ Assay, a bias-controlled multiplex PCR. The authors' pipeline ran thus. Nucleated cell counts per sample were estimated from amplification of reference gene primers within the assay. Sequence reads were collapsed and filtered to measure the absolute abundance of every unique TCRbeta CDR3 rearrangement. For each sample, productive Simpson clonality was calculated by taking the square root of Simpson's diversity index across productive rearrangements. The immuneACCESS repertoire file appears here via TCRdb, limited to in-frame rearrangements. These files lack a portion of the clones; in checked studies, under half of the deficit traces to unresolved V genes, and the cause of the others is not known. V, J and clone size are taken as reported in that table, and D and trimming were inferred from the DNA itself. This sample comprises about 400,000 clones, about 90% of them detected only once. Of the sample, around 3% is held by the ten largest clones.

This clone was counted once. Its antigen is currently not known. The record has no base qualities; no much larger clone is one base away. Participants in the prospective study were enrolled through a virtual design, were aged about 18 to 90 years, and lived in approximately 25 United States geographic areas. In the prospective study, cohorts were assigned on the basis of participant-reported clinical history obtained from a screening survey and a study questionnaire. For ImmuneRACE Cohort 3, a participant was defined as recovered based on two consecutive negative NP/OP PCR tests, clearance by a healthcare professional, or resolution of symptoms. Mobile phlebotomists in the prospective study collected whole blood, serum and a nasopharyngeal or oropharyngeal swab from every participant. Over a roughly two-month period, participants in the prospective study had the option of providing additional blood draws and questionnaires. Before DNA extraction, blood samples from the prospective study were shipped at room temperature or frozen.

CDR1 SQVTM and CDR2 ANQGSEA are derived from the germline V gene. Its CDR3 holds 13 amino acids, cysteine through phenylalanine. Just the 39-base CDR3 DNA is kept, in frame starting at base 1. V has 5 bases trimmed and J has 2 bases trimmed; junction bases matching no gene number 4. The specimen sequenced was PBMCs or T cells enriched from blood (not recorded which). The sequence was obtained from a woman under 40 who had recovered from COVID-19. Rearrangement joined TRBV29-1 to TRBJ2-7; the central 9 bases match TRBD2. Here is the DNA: TGCAGCGTTTCGACTAGCGGAGCCTACGAGCAGTACTTC. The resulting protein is CSVSTSGAYEQYF.